Sequencing of this T cell receptor beta chain was carried out in a study of blood T cell repertoires in COVID-19. Clinical history as reported by participants underpinned cohort assignment. In the authors' methods: Scientists estimated how many nucleated cells there were by amplifying reference gene primers. The table came from immunoSEQ multiplex PCR; TCRdb's copy has only in-frame clones and leaves some out. V, J and clone size derive from that table, while D and trimming were established from the DNA sequence. The sample contains about 240,000 clones, about 86% of which appear only once. Germline V gene data show CDR1 as SNHLY and CDR2 as FYNNEI. V lost 5 bases and J lost 2, with 10 bases in between. The CDR3 length is 13 residues.

The rearrangement joins TRBV2 to TRBJ2-7; D not resolved. The origin of this receptor is a woman in her 40s with acute COVID-19. The specimen sequenced was PBMCs or T cells enriched from blood (not recorded which). CDR3 DNA sequence: TGTGCCAGCAGTTCGACACGAACCTACGAGCAGTACTTC. This gives the protein CASSSTRTYEQYF.